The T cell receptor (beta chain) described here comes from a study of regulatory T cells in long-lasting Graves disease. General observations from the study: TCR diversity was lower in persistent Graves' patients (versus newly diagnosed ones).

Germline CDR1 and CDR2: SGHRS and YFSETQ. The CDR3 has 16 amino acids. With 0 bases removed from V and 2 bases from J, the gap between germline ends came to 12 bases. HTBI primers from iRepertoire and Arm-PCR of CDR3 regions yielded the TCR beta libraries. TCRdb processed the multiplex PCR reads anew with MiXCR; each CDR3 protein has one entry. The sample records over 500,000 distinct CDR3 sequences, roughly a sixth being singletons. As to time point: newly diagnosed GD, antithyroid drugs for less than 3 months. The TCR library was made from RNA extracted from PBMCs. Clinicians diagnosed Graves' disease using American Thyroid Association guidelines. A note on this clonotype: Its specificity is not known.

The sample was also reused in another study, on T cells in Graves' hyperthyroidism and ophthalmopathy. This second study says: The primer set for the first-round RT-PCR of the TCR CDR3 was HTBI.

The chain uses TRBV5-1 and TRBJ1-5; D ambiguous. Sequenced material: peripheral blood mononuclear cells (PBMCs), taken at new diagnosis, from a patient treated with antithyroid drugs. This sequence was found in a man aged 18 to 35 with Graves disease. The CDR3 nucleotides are TGCGCCAGCAGCTTGGCCCCGGAGGGTGGCAATCAGCCCCAGCATTTT. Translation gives CASSLAPEGGNQPQHF.